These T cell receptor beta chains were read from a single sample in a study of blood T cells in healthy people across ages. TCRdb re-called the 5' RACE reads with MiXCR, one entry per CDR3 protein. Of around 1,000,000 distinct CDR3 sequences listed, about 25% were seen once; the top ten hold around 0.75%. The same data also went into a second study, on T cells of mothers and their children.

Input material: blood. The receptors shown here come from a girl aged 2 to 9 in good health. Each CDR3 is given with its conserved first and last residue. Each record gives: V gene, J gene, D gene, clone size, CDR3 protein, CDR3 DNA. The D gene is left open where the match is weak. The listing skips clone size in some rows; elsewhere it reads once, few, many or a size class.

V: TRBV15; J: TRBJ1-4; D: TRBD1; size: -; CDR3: CATSSPGQGAGEKLFF; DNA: TGTGCCACCAGCAGCCCGGGACAGGGGGCGGGGGAAAAACTGTTTTTT
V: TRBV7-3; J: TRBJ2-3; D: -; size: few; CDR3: CASSLRQQGDTDTQYF; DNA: TGTGCCAGCAGCTTACGTCAACAGGGAGACACAGATACGCAGTATTTT
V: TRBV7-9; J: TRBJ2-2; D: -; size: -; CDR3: CASSLLEGRGTGELFF; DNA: TGTGCCAGCAGCTTATTGGAGGGCCGGGGCACCGGGGAGCTGTTTTTT
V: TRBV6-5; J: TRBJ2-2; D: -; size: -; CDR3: CASSYQIGELFF; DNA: TGTGCCAGCAGTTACCAGATCGGGGAGCTGTTTTTT
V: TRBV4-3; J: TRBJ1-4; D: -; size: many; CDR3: CASSQDIGGFEKLFF; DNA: TGCGCCAGCAGCCAAGATATCGGAGGGTTTGAAAAACTGTTTTTT
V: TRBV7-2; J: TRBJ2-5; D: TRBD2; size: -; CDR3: CASSPHLAGGSETQYF; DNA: TGTGCCAGCAGTCCCCACCTAGCGGGGGGCTCCGAGACCCAGTACTTC
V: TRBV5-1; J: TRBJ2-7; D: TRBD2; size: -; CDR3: CASSLGSSSSGTSYEQYF; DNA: TGCGCCAGCAGCTTGGGATCGTCGTCTAGCGGGACCTCCTACGAGCAGTACTTC
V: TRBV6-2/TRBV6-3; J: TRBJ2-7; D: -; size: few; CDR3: CASSNGGPLDEQYF; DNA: TGTGCCAGCAGCAACGGGGGGCCCTTGGACGAGCAGTACTTC
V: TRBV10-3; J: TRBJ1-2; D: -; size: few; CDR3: CASSQGPTYGYTF; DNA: TGTGCCAGCTCCCAGGGGCCCACCTATGGCTACACCTTC
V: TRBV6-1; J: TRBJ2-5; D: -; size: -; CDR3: CASALTTGGDQETQYF; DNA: TGTGCCAGCGCGTTAACCACGGGCGGGGACCAAGAGACCCAGTACTTC
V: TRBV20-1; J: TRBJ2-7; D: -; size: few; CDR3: CSASPLLDSYEQYF; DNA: TGCAGTGCTAGCCCCCTCCTAGATAGCTACGAGCAGTACTTC
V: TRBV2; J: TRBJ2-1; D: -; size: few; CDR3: CVSTNVLGEQFF; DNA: TGTGTCAGCACCAACGTTCTAGGAGAGCAGTTCTTC
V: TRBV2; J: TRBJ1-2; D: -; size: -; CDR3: CASNPQGIGYGYTF; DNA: TGTGCCAGCAATCCTCAGGGGATAGGGTATGGCTACACCTTC
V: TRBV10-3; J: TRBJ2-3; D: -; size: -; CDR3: CAISDLDTQYF; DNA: TGTGCCATCAGTGACCTAGATACGCAGTATTTT
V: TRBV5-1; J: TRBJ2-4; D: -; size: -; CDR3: CASSLEAGYENIQYF; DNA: TGCGCCAGCAGCTTGGAGGCTGGGTATGAAAACATTCAGTACTTC
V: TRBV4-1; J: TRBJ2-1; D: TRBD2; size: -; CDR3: CASSLPLAGARYNEQFF; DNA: TGCGCCAGCAGCCTACCACTAGCGGGAGCTAGGTACAATGAGCAGTTCTTC
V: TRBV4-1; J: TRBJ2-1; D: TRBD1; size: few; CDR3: CASSQEETGTDNEQFF; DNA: TGCGCCAGCAGCCAAGAAGAAACCGGGACAGACAATGAGCAGTTCTTC
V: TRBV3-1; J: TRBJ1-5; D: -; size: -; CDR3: CASSQSEGVGNQPQHF; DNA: TGTGCCAGCAGCCAGTCTGAGGGAGTAGGCAATCAGCCCCAGCATTTT
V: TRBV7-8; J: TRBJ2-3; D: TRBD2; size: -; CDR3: CASSLRPAGDTDTQYF; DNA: TGTGCCAGCAGCTTACGACCAGCGGGAGATACAGATACGCAGTATTTT
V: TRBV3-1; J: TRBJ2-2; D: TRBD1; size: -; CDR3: CASTQWGDRAPGELFF; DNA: TGTGCCAGCACCCAGTGGGGAGACAGGGCTCCCGGGGAGCTGTTTTTT
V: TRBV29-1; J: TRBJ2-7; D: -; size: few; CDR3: CSVEGRTGGASYEQYF; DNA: TGCAGCGTTGAGGGCCGCACTGGGGGCGCATCCTACGAGCAGTACTTC
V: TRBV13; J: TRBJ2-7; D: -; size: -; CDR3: CASSRVDLYEQYF; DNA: TGTGCCAGCAGCCGAGTCGACCTCTACGAGCAGTACTTC
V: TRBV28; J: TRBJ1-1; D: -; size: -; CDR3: CASSQTWGDTEAFF; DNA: TGTGCCAGCAGTCAGACATGGGGAGACACTGAAGCTTTCTTT
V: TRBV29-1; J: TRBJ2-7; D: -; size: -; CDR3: CSAQRVKQGLISSKTYEQYF; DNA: TGCAGCGCCCAACGAGTTAAACAGGGTCTGATCTCGTCGAAAACCTACGAGCAGTACTTC
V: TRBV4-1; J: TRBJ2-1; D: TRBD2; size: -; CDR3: CASSPFFNPSGSYNEQFF; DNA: TGCGCCAGCAGCCCCTTTTTTAACCCTAGCGGCTCCTACAATGAGCAGTTCTTC
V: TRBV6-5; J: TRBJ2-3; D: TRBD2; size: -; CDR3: CASGRAGVNTDTQYF; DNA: TGTGCCAGCGGGAGGGCGGGGGTGAACACAGATACGCAGTATTTT
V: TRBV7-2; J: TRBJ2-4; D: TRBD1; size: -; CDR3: CASSLLPGQGLTKNIQYF; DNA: TGTGCCAGCAGCTTATTACCGGGACAGGGGTTGACAAAAAACATTCAGTACTTC
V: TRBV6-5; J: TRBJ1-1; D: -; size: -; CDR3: CASSHSAELNTEAFF; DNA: TGTGCCAGCAGCCACTCGGCAGAGCTGAACACTGAAGCTTTCTTT
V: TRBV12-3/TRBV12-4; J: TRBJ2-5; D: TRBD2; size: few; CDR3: CASSYGTSGGWAQYF; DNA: TGTGCCAGCAGTTACGGGACTAGCGGGGGGTGGGCCCAGTACTTC
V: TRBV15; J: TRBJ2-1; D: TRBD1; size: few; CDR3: CATSGTGLIYNEQFF; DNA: TGTGCCACCAGCGGGACAGGGTTGATCTACAATGAGCAGTTCTTC
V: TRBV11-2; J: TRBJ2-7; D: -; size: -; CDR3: CASSLTAMSTYEQYF; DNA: TGTGCCAGCAGCTTAACAGCGATGAGCACCTACGAGCAGTACTTC
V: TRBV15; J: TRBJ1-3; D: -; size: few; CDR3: CATSRDQAGGGNTIYF; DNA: TGTGCCACCAGCAGAGATCAGGCGGGGGGAGGAAACACCATATATTTT
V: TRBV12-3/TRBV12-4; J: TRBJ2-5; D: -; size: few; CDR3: CASSGEGRETQYF; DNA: TGTGCCAGCAGCGGGGAAGGACGGGAGACCCAGTACTTC
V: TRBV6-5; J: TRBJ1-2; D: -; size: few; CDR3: CASSRTTVNYGYTF; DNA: TGTGCCAGCAGTAGGACGACGGTTAACTATGGCTACACCTTC
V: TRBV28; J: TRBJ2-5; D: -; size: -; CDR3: CASGFRETQYF; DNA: TGTGCCAGCGGGTTCAGGGAGACCCAGTACTTC
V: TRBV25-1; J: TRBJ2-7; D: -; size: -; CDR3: CASSADSLDYEQYF; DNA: TGTGCCAGCAGTGCGGACAGTCTCGACTACGAGCAGTACTTC
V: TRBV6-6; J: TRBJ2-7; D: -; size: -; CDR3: CASVATPGEQYF; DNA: TGTGCCTCGGTAGCCACCCCGGGCGAGCAGTACTTC
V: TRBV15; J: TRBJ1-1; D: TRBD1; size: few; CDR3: CATSTDRVGRVEAFF; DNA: TGTGCCACCAGCACAGACAGGGTCGGGAGGGTGGAAGCTTTCTTT
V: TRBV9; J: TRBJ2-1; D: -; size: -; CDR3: CASSPRPNNEQFF; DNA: TGTGCCAGCAGCCCCCGACCGAACAATGAGCAGTTCTTC
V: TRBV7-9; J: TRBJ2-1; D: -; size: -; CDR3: CASSHRVWFEGREQFF; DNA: TGTGCCAGCAGCCACCGAGTTTGGTTCGAGGGACGTGAGCAGTTCTTC
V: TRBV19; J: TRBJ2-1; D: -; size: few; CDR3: CASSLLQGPSNEQFF; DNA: TGTGCCAGTAGCCTGCTCCAGGGACCGTCCAATGAGCAGTTCTTC
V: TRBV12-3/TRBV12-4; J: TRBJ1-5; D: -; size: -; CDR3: CASSLGPAQPQHF; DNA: TGTGCCAGCAGTTTGGGTCCGGCTCAGCCCCAGCATTTT
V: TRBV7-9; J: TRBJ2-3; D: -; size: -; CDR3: CASTSVTVSIDTQYF; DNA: TGTGCCAGCACATCTGTGACAGTTAGCATAGATACGCAGTATTTT
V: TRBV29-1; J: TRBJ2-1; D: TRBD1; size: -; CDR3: CSVEVRGQGYNEQFF; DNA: TGCAGCGTTGAAGTAAGGGGACAGGGGTACAATGAGCAGTTCTTC
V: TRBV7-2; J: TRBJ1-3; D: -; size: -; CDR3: CASSLLPREPGNTIYF; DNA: TGTGCCAGCAGCTTACTGCCCCGAGAGCCTGGAAACACCATATATTTT
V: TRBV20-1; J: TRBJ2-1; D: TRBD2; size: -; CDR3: CSAHATAGVTLREQFF; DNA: TGCAGTGCCCACGCAACTGCGGGGGTGACTTTACGGGAGCAGTTCTTC
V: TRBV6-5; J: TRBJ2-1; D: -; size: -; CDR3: CASSPREISYNEQFF; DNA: TGTGCCAGCAGTCCCCGGGAGATCTCCTACAATGAGCAGTTCTTC
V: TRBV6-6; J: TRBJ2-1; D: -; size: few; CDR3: CASSYSQSEQFF; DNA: TGTGCCAGCAGCTACTCCCAGAGTGAGCAGTTCTTC
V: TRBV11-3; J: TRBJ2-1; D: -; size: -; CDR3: CASSLDSKQFF; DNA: TGTGCCAGCAGCTTGGACAGTAAGCAGTTCTTC
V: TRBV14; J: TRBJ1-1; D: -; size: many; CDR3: CASSQGMNTEAFF; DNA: TGTGCCAGCAGCCAGGGGATGAACACTGAAGCTTTCTTT
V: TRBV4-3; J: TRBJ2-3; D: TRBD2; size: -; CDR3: CASSQDSAGGWDTQYF; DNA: TGCGCCAGCAGCCAAGATTCAGCGGGGGGCTGGGATACGCAGTATTTT
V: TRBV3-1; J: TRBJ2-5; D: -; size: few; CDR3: CASSQVSEGRQETQYF; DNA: TGTGCCAGCAGCCAAGTTTCCGAGGGCCGCCAAGAGACCCAGTACTTC